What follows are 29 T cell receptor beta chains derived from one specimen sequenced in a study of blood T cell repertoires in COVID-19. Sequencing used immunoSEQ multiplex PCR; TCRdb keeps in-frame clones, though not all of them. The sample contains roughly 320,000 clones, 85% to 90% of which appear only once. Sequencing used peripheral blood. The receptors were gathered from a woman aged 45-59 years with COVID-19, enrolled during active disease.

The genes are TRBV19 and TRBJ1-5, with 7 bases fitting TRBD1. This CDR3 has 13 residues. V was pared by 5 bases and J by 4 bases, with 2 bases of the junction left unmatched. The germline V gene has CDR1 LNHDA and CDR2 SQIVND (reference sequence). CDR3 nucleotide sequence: TGTGCCAGTAGTTGGGACAGTAATCAGCCCCAGCATTTT. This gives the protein CASSWDSNQPQHF.

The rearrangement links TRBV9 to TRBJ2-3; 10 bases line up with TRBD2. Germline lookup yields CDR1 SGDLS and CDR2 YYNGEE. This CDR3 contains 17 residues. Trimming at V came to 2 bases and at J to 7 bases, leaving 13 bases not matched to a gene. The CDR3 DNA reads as TGTGCCAGCAGCGTTTCTAGGCTAGCGGGAGAGGTATATACGCAGTATTTT. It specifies CASSVSRLAGEVYTQYF.

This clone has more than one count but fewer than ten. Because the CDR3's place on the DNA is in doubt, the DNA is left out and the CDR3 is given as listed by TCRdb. The CDR3 sequence is CASSVAGGASLLAVF. This chain links TRBV2 with TRBJ1-2; the D call TRBD1 from the table was never checked on the DNA. The CDR3 is 15 residues long, counting both termini. The germline CDR1 and CDR2 sequences are SNHLY and FYNNEI.

The CDR3 reads CASSWEAGGTGGYTF. The CDR3 region has the DNA TGCGCCAGCAGCTGGGAGGCAGGGGGGACGGGCGGCTACACCTTC. The chain recombines TRBV5-1 with TRBJ1-2, with TRBD1 identical over 7 bases. This CDR3 spans 15 amino acids. Trimming took 3 bases from V and 8 from J; bases not matched to a gene: 13. Germline V gene data show CDR1 as SGHRS and CDR2 as YFSETQ.

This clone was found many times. The CDR3 protein is CAWSDRVNGQPQHF. For the CDR3, the DNA is TGTGCCTGGAGTGACAGGGTGAATGGTCAGCCCCAGCATTTT. The chain couples TRBV30 to TRBJ1-5; tentative D call: TRBD1 (6 bases). The V gene lost 1 base and the J gene lost 6 bases, with 13 bases spanning the gap. Germline lookup yields CDR1 GTSNPN and CDR2 SVGIG (reference sequence). The CDR3 is 14 amino acids. Based on the CDR3 plus reference TRBV30 and TRBJ1-5, the full variable domain is SQTIHQWPATLVQPVGSPLSLECTVEGTSNPNLYWYRQAAGRGLQLLFYSVGIGQISSEVPQNLSASRPQDRQFILSSKKLLLSDSGFYLCAWSDRVNGQPQHFGDGTRLSIL.

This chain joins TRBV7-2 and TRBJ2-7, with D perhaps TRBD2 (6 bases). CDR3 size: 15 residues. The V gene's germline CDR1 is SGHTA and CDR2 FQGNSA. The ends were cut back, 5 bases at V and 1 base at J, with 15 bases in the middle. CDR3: CASSRLARSSYEQYF. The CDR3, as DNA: TGTGCCAGCAGCCGTCTAGCGAGATCTTCCTACGAGCAGTACTTC.

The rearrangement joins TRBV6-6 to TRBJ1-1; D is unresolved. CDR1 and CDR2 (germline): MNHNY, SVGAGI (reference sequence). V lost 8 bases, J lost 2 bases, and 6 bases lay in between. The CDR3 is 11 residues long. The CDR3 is CASRTNTEAFF. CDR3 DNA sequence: TGTGCCAGCCGAACTAACACTGAAGCTTTCTTT.

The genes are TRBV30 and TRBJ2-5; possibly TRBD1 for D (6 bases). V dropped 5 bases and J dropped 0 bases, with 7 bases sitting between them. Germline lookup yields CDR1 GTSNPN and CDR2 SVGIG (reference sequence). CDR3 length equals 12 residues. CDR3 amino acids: CAWGGNQETQYF. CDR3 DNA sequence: TGTGCCTGGGGGGGCAACCAAGAGACCCAGTACTTC.

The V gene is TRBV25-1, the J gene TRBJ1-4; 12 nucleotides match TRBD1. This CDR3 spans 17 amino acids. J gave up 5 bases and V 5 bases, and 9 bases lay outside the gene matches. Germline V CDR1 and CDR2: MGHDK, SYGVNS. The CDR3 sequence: CASSNPGQGARNEKLFF. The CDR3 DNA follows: TGTGCCAGCAGTAACCCGGGACAGGGGGCGAGGAATGAAAAACTGTTTTTT.

The CDR3 DNA sequence: TGCGCCAGCAGTGAGCGGGACACCTGGGGAGAGACCCAGTACTTC. Translated, it gives CASSERDTWGETQYF. The chain links TRBV10-1 to TRBJ2-5; a possible D gene is TRBD1 (6 bases). V lost 2 bases and J 4 bases, leaving 14 bases between the germline ends. Germline V gene lookup returns CDR1 WNHNN and CDR2 SYGVQD (reference sequence). The length of the CDR3 is 15 residues.

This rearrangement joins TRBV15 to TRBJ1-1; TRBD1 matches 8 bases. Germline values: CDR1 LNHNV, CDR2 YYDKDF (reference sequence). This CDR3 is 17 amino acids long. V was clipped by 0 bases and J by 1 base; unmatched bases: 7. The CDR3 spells CATSRDSGGIANTEAFF. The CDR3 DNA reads TGTGCCACCAGCAGAGACTCAGGGGGCATCGCGAACACTGAAGCTTTCTTT.

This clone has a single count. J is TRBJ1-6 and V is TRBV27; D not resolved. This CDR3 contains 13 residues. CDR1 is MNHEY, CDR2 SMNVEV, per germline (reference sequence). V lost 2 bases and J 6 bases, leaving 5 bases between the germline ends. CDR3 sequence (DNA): TGTGCCAGCAGTTTAGCGTTTAATTCACCCCTCCACTTT. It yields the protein CASSLAFNSPLHF.

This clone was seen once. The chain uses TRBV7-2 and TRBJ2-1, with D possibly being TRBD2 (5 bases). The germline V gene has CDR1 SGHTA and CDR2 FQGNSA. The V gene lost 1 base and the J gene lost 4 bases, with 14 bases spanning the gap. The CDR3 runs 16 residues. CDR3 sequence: CASSLVVTMVYNEQFF. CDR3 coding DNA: TGTGCCAGCAGCTTAGTAGTGACTATGGTATACAATGAGCAGTTCTTC.

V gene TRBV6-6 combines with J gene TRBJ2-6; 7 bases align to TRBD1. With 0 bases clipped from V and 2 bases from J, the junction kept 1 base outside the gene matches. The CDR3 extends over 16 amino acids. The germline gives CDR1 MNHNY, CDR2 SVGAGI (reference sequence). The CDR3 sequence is CASSYSQGAGANVLTF. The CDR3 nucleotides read TGTGCCAGCAGTTACTCGCAGGGGGCTGGGGCCAACGTCCTGACTTTC.

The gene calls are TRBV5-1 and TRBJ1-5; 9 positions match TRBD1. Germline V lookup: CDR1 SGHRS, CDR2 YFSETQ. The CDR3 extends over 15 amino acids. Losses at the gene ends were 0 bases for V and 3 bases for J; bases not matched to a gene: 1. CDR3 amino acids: CASSLGDRDNQPQHF. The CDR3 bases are TGCGCCAGCAGCTTGGGGGACAGGGACAATCAGCCCCAGCATTTT.

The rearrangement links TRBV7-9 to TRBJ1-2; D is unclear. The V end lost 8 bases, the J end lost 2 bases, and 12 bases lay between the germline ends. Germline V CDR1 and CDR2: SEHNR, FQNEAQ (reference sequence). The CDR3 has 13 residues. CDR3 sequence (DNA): TGTGCCAGCGGTCGACTCTTAAACTATGGCTACACCTTC. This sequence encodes CASGRLLNYGYTF.

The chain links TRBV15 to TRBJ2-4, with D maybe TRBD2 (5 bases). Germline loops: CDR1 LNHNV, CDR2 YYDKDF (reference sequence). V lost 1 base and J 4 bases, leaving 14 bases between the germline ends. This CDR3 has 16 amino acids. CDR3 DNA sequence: TGTGCCACCAGCAGAGCATTTAGACTAACTAAAAACATTCAGTACTTC. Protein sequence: CATSRAFRLTKNIQYF.

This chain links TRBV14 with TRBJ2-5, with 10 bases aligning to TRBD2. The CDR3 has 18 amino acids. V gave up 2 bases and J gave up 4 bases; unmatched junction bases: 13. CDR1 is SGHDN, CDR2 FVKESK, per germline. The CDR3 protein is CASSQLVSGRALGETQYF. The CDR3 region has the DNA TGTGCCAGCAGCCAACTTGTGAGCGGGAGGGCCTTAGGAGAGACCCAGTACTTC.

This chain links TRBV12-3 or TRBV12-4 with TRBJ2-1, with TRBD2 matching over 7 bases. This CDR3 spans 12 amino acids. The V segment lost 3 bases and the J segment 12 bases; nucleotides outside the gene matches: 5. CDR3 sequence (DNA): TGTGCCAGCAGTTTGTTAAGCGGGACGCAGTTCTTC. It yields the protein CASSLLSGTQFF.

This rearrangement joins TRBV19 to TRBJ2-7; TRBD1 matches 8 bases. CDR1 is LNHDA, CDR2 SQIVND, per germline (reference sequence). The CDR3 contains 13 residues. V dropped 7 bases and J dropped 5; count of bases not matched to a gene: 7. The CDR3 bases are TGTGCCAGTAATGGAGGACAGGGTAACGAGCAGTACTTC. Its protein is CASNGGQGNEQYF.

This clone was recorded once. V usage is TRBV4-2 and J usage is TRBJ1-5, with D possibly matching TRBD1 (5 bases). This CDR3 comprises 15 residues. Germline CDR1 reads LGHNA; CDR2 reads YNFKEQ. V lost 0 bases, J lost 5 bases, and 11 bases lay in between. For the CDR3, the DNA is TGTGCCAGCAGCCAAGATTTTCAGGGATATCAGCCCCAGCATTTT. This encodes CASSQDFQGYQPQHF.

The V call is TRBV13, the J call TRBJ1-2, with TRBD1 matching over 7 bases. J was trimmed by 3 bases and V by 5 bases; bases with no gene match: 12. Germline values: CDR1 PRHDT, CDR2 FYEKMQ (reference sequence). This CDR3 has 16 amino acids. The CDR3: CASSLLSGGGDYGYTF. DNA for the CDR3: TGTGCCAGCAGCCTCCTCAGTGGAGGGGGCGACTATGGCTACACCTTC.

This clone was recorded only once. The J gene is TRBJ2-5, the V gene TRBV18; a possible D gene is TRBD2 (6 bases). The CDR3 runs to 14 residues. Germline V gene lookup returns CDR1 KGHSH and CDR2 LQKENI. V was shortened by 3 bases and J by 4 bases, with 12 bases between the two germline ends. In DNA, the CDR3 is TGTGCCAGCTCACCCCCACGGGGACTAGAGACCCAGTACTTC. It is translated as CASSPPRGLETQYF.

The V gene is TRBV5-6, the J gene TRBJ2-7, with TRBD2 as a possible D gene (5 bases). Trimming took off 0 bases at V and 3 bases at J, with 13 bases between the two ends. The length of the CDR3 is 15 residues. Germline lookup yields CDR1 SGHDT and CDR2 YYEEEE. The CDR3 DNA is TGTGCCAGCAGCTTGGAGGACGTACGGGGCTACGAGCAGTACTTC. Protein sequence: CASSLEDVRGYEQYF.

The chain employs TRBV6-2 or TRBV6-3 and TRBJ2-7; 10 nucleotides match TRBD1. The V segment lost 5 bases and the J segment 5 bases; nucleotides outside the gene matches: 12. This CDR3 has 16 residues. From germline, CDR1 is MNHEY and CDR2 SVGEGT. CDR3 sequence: CASSDPATGGRNEQYF. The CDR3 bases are TGTGCCAGCAGTGACCCCGCGACAGGGGGCCGTAACGAGCAGTACTTC.

CDR3 loop: CASSQEDTGGGEQFF. Here the CDR3 DNA reads TGCGCCAGCAGCCAAGAGGACACTGGCGGGGGTGAGCAGTTCTTC. J is TRBJ2-1 and V is TRBV4-1; TRBD2 aligns across 7 bases. CDR1 MGHRA and CDR2 YSYEKL come from the germline V gene. The J segment lost 9 bases and the V segment lost 0 bases, leaving 8 bases of the junction unmatched. The CDR3 covers 15 residues.

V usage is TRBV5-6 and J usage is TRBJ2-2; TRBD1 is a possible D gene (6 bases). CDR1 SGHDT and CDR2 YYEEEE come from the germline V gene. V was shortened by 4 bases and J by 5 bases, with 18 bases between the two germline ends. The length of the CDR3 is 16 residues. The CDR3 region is CASSPESGAVTGELFF. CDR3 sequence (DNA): TGTGCCAGCAGCCCGGAGTCAGGGGCCGTAACCGGGGAGCTGTTTTTT.

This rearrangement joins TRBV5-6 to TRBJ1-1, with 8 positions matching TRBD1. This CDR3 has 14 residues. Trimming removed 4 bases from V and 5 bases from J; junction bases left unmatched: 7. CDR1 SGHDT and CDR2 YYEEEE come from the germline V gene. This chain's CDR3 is CASSPGQGVTEAFF. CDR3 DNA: TGTGCCAGCAGCCCAGGACAGGGAGTGACTGAAGCTTTCTTT.

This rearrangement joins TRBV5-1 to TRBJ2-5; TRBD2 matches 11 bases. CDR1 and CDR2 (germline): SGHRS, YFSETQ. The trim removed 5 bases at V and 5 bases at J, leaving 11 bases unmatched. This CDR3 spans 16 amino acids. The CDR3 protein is CASRNLAGGGGETQYF. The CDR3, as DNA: TGCGCCAGCAGAAATCTAGCGGGAGGCGGGGGCGAGACCCAGTACTTC.